This section outlines one T cell receptor beta chain sequence together with its context. Its matching antigen is unknown. These data belong to a study of blood T cell dynamics during melanoma immunotherapy. Study summary: Metastatic melanoma patients received first-line pembrolizumab or nivolumab plus ipilimumab. Study results and limitations: The study could not tell melanoma-specific clones from general immune activation.

Trimming shortened V by 6 bases and J by 9 bases, and 21 bases separated the two germline ends. This CDR3 has 16 residues. Germline loops: CDR1 MRHNA, CDR2 SNTAGT. Time point described: pre-treatment baseline. Every bulk PBMC sample received the same 350 ng of DNA. TCRdb keeps only in-frame clones here, not all; method: immunoSEQ multiplex PCR. In the table there are some 9,900 clones, around 85% of which are singletons. The V gene is TRBV6-4, the J gene TRBJ1-6, with TRBD1 as a possible D gene (6 bases). This sample comprised blood, obtained from a patient treated with checkpoint blockade. The receptor was derived from a human donor with melanoma. The CDR3 loop reads CASSETGLSGGSPLHF. CDR3 sequence (DNA): TGTGCCAGCAGCGAAACAGGGCTGTCGGGGGGTTCACCCCTCCACTTT.